The next 22 T cell receptor beta chains were all read from a single sample in a study of a mutant IDH1 vaccine in newly diagnosed glioma. No antigens are known for them. The table came from immunoSEQ multiplex PCR; TCRdb's copy has only in-frame clones and leaves some out. Of 25,000 to 30,000 clones in the sample, more than 80% are singletons; the top ten hold more than 15%. Time point denoted: week 5, during vaccination. In every dose of vaccine, 300 ug of mutant IDH1 20-mer peptide was given alongside topical imiquimod. The specimen comprised PBMCs, sampled from a glioma patient whose treatment included an IDH1 peptide vaccine. The receptors originated from a man in his late teens or twenties with glioma.

This clone was observed a handful of times. The rearrangement uses TRBV5-5 and TRBJ2-1; D gene unclear. V lost 0 bases and J lost 9, with 13 bases in between. The CDR3 runs to 14 residues. Germline CDR1 and CDR2: SGHKS and YYEKEE (reference sequence). CDR3 in DNA: TGTGCCAGCAGCTTGGCTTTGATCCGAGGTGAGCAGTTCTTC. As protein: CASSLALIRGEQFF.

The chain has TRBV2 and TRBJ1-5; D is undetermined. The germline gives CDR1 SNHLY, CDR2 FYNNEI. With 5 bases removed from V and 3 bases from J, the gap between germline ends came to 8 bases. The CDR3 is 13 residues long. This CDR3 is CASSSSFNQPQHF. The CDR3 DNA reads as TGTGCCAGCAGTTCTAGTTTCAATCAGCCCCAGCATTTT.

This clone was counted between two and nine times. This sequence joins TRBV2 and TRBJ1-1; TRBD1 is a possible D gene (6 bases). Trimming removed 4 bases from V and 3 bases from J, with 15 bases in between. This CDR3 comprises 15 residues. Germline loops: CDR1 SNHLY, CDR2 FYNNEI. DNA of the CDR3: TGTGCCAGCAGTGGTTTAGGGGGAAGGTACACTGAAGCTTTCTTT. Its protein is CASSGLGGRYTEAFF.

The V and J genes are TRBV9 and TRBJ2-7; D perhaps matches TRBD2 (6 bases). Looked up from germline, CDR1 is SGDLS and CDR2 is YYNGEE. The CDR3 loop spans 14 amino acids. Trimming shortened V by 0 bases and J by 5 bases, and 12 bases separated the two germline ends. This CDR3 reads CASSVATGVDEQYF. The DNA for the CDR3 is TGTGCCAGCAGCGTAGCAACGGGAGTCGACGAGCAGTACTTC.

The chain links TRBV27 to TRBJ2-2; perhaps TRBD2 as D (5 bases). V lost 7 bases and J 6 bases, leaving 15 bases between the germline ends. The CDR3 is made up of 14 amino acids. Germline lookup yields CDR1 MNHEY and CDR2 SMNVEV (reference sequence). Here the CDR3 reads CASTYISGSGELFF. In nucleotides, the CDR3 is TGTGCCAGCACCTACATCAGCGGCTCCGGGGAGCTGTTTTTT.

The rearrangement links TRBV5-1 to TRBJ1-4, with TRBD1 matching over 10 bases. CDR3 size: 16 residues. Trimming took 0 bases from V and 7 from J; bases not matched to a gene: 6. CDR1 is SGHRS, CDR2 YFSETQ, per germline. CDR3 sequence reads: CASSLGVTGGGEKLFF. In DNA form, the CDR3 reads TGCGCCAGCAGCTTGGGGGTGACAGGGGGCGGTGAAAAACTGTTTTTT.

The chain links TRBV4-3 to TRBJ2-3; 13 bases fit TRBD2. Trimming at V came to 2 bases and at J to 4 bases, leaving 3 bases not matched to a gene. Germline lookup yields CDR1 LGHNA and CDR2 YSLEER. The CDR3 runs to 16 residues. CDR3 in amino acids: CASSQLLAGGPDTQYF. CDR3 bases: TGCGCCAGCAGCCAATTACTAGCGGGAGGGCCAGATACGCAGTATTTT.

Only one count was recorded for this clone. The chain links TRBV30 to TRBJ2-7, with TRBD2 matching over 9 bases. Germline CDR1 is GTSNPN and CDR2 is SVGIG (reference sequence). This CDR3 region has 15 residues. The J segment lost 3 bases and the V segment lost 4 bases, leaving 10 bases of the junction unmatched. The CDR3 is CAWTKTLAGSYEQYF. The CDR3 DNA reads TGTGCCTGGACTAAGACCCTAGCGGGAAGCTACGAGCAGTACTTC.

The chain uses TRBV29-1 and TRBJ1-2; tentative D call: TRBD1 (5 bases). Germline CDR1 and CDR2: SQVTM and ANQGSEA. This CDR3 is built from 16 residues. Trimming removed 7 bases from V and 3 bases from J, with 24 bases in between. In nucleotides, the CDR3 is TGCAGCGCCCACCCAGGGTGGCAGGGTAGAGACTATGGCTACACCTTC. It translates to CSAHPGWQGRDYGYTF.

The chain joins TRBV11-2 to TRBJ2-3; D uncertain. CDR1 is SGHAT, CDR2 FQNNGV, per germline. V was shortened by 5 bases and J by 6 bases, with 12 bases between the two germline ends. The CDR3 totals 13 residues. CDR3 sequence: CASSPSPRDTQYF. In DNA, the CDR3 is TGTGCCAGCAGCCCATCACCCAGGGATACGCAGTATTTT.

The genes are TRBV10-3 and TRBJ1-1, with D perhaps matching TRBD1 (6 bases). Germline CDR1 and CDR2: ENHRY and SYGVKD. V lost 3 bases and J 1 base, leaving 9 bases between the germline ends. The CDR3 covers 14 residues. As DNA, the CDR3 is TGTGCCATCAGTGACAGAGGGGGGAACACTGAAGCTTTCTTT. Residues: CAISDRGGNTEAFF.

The chain has TRBV6-6 and TRBJ1-1; D remains ambiguous. The CDR3 is 12 residues long. CDR1 MNHNY and CDR2 SVGAGI come from the germline V gene (reference sequence). Trimming removed 6 bases from V and 3 bases from J, with 8 bases in between. CDR3 DNA sequence: TGTGCCAGCAGAGAGAGGCACACTGAAGCTTTCTTT. Residues: CASRERHTEAFF.

The V and J genes are TRBV6-5 and TRBJ1-1; no definite D call. V was pared by 0 bases and J by 0 bases, with 8 bases between. Germline CDR1 and CDR2: MNHEY and SVGAGI. The CDR3 covers 15 residues. The CDR3 nucleotides are TGTGCCAGCAGTTACTCATGGACGGTGAACACTGAAGCTTTCTTT. Residues: CASSYSWTVNTEAFF.

V usage is TRBV19 and J usage is TRBJ2-3; D not resolved. V was clipped by 3 bases and J by 5 bases, with 6 bases between them. The CDR3 totals 12 residues. Germline assignment: CDR1 LNHDA and CDR2 SQIVND (reference sequence). The CDR3 region has the DNA TGTGCCAGTAGTATCCCGGGAGATACGCAGTATTTT. This translates into CASSIPGDTQYF.

The rearrangement joins TRBV7-8 to TRBJ2-1, with 13 bases lining up with TRBD2. This CDR3 spans 15 amino acids. The germline V gene has CDR1 SGHVS and CDR2 FQNEAQ. V shed 3 bases and J 6 bases; nucleotides not matched to a gene: 2. CDR3 bases: TGTGCCAGCAGCTTCGGGACTAGCGGGGCCAATGAGCAGTTCTTC. Protein sequence: CASSFGTSGANEQFF.

The V call is TRBV7-2, the J call TRBJ1-1; D is perhaps TRBD1 (5 bases). Deletions cut 5 bases from V and 4 bases from J, with 8 bases between. The CDR3 extends over 12 amino acids. Germline V gene sequence: CDR1 SGHTA, CDR2 FQGNSA. The CDR3 sequence: CASSRGVTEAFF. Here the CDR3 DNA reads TGTGCCAGCAGCCGAGGGGTCACTGAAGCTTTCTTT. Combining the CDR3 with reference TRBV7-2 and TRBJ1-1 gives the whole variable domain GAGVSQSPSNKVTEKGKDVELRCDPISGHTALYWYRQSLGQGLEFLIYFQGNSAPDKSGLPSDRFSAERTGGSVSTLTIQRTQQEDSAVYLCASSRGVTEAFFGQGTRLTVV.

CDR3 DNA sequence: TGTGCCAGCAGCCGCGGACAGGGTTTGGGCTACACCTTC. Translation: CASSRGQGLGYTF. The chain links TRBV28 to TRBJ1-2; 8 positions match TRBD1. This CDR3 contains 13 residues. The germline CDR1 and CDR2 sequences are MDHEN and SYDVKM. The V segment lost 6 bases and the J segment 8 bases; nucleotides outside the gene matches: 8.

The chain combines TRBV7-2 with TRBJ2-3; TRBD2 aligns across 8 bases. Germline V gene data show CDR1 as SGHTA and CDR2 as FQGNSA. V lost 1 base, J lost 1 base, and 13 bases stayed unmatched. There are 19 residues in the CDR3. CDR3 residues: CASSLVSLAGPGGTDTQYF. CDR3 nucleotide sequence: TGTGCCAGCAGCTTAGTCAGCCTAGCGGGTCCCGGGGGCACAGATACGCAGTATTTT.

The chain links TRBV6-5 to TRBJ1-5; D may be TRBD1 (5 bases). The CDR3 extends over 14 amino acids. V lost 6 bases and J lost 6, with 15 bases in between. Germline loops: CDR1 MNHEY, CDR2 SVGAGI. CDR3 residues: CASSGGGPGQPQHF. The DNA for the CDR3 is TGTGCCAGCAGCGGGGGGGGACCAGGTCAGCCCCAGCATTTT.

The rearrangement joins TRBV28 to TRBJ1-6, with TRBD1 matching over 9 bases. V dropped 1 base and J dropped 15; count of bases not matched to a gene: 7. Germline CDR1 is MDHEN and CDR2 is SYDVKM. CDR3 size: 14 residues. The CDR3 DNA follows: TGTGCCAGCAGTTTATTGGCGGACAGGGGAGTCCTCCACTTT. Protein: CASSLLADRGVLHF.

This chain links TRBV30 with TRBJ1-4; 11 bases agree with TRBD1. Germline V gene data show CDR1 as GTSNPN and CDR2 as SVGIG (reference sequence). J was trimmed by 7 bases and V by 7 bases; bases with no gene match: 8. CDR3 size: 14 residues. DNA for the CDR3: TGTGCCTCCTCAGGGACAGGGGGAATTGAAAAACTGTTTTTT. It specifies CASSGTGGIEKLFF.

The rearrangement joins TRBV13 to TRBJ2-1, with TRBD2 as a possible D gene (6 bases). V lost 5 bases, J lost 6 bases, and 17 bases lay in between. CDR1 and CDR2 from the germline V gene are PRHDT and FYEKMQ (reference sequence). The CDR3 length is 15 residues. The CDR3 reads CASSLESSGTNEQFF. The CDR3 DNA is TGTGCCAGCAGCCTAGAGAGTAGCGGAACCAATGAGCAGTTCTTC.